The entry that follows covers one TCR beta chain sequence. What it binds is unknown. This entry belongs to a study of OX40 agonist ivuxolimab in advanced cancers. Background on the study: Enrolled patients in dose escalation had cancers that were hepatocellular carcinoma, melanoma, renal cell or head and neck cancer.

The timepoints at which blood was sampled were baseline, cycle 4 day 1, and cycle 7 day 1. Study observations and caveats: Also showing low normalized T-cell clonal expansion were some of the nonresponders. The expanded peripheral T cells' antigen specificity was not determined.

TCRdb keeps only in-frame clones here, not all; method: immunoSEQ multiplex PCR. The table lists under 90,000 clones, more than 70% of them singletons. CDR3 length equals 13 residues. CDR1 is MDHEN and CDR2 is SYDVKM in the germline V gene. With 8 bases clipped from V and 5 bases from J, the junction kept 7 bases outside the gene matches. The chain combines TRBV28 with TRBJ2-5; TRBD2 matches 8 bases. This receptor was taken from an adult with an advanced solid tumor such as melanoma, head and neck, liver or kidney cancer. Sequenced here: CD4+ or CD8+ T cells sorted from blood, sampled in a trial of the OX40 agonist ivuxolimab. In nucleotides, the CDR3 is TGTGCCAGCTCCGGGGGGGGCAGGGAGACCCAGTACTTC. It encodes CASSGGGRETQYF.